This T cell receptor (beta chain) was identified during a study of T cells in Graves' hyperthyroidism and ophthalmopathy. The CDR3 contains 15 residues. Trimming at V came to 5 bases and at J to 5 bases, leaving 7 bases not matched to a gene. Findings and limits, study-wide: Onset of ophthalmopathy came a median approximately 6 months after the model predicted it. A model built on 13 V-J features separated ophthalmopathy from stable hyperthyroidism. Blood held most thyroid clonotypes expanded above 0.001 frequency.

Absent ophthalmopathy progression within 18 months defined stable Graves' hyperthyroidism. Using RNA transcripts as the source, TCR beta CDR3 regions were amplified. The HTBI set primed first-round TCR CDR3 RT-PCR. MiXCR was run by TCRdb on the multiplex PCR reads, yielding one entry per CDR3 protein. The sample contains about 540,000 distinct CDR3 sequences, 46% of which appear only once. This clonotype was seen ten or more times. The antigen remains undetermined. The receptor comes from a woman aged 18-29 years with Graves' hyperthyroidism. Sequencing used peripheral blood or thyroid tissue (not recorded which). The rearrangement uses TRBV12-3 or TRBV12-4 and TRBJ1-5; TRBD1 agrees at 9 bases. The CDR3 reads CASSDGTGIYQPQHF. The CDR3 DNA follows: TGTGCCAGCAGTGATGGGACAGGGATATATCAGCCCCAGCATTTT.